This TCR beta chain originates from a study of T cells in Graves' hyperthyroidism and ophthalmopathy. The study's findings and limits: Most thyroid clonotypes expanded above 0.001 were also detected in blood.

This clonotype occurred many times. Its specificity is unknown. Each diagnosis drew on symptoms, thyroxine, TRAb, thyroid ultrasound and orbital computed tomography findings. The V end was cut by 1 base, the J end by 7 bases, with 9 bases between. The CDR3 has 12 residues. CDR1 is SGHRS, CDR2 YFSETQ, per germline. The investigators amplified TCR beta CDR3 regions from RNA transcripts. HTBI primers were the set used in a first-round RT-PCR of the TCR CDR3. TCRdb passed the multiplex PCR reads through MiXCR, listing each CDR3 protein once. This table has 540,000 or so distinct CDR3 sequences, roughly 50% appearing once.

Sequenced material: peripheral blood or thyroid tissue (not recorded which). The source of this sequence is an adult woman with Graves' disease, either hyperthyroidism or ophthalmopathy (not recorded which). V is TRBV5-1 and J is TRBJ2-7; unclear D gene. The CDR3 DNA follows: TGCGCCAGCAGCTTGTCCTCGCGGGAGCAGTACTTC. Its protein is CASSLSSREQYF.